The clone carrying this TCR beta chain was detected only a few times. The assay was immunoSEQ multiplex PCR, and TCRdb's table has in-frame clones only and misses some. The sample carries 35,000 to 50,000 clones, less than 90% recorded once. This sample was included in a study of control samples from healthy donors and cancer patients. Looked up from germline, CDR1 is SNHLY and CDR2 is FYNNEI. The junction had 4 bases not matched to a gene; V was cut back by 1 base and J by 3 bases. The CDR3 sequence is 16 residues long. The V gene is TRBV2, the J gene TRBJ2-1; 9 bases line up with TRBD2. The material sequenced was blood. The origin of this receptor is a man in his 60s in good health. CDR3 coding DNA: TGTGCCAGCAGTGAAGATGGTAGCGGGAGCTACAATGAGCAGTTCTTC. It translates to CASSEDGSGSYNEQFF. Full variable domain (remainder filled in from reference TRBV2 and TRBJ2-1): EPEVTQTPSHQVTQMGQEVILRCVPISNHLYFYWYRQILGQKVEFLVSFYNNEISEKSEIFDDQFSVERPDGSNFTLKIRSTKLEDSAMYFCASSEDGSGSYNEQFFGPGTRLTVL.